The 17 T cell receptor beta chains reported below all come from one sample, sequenced in a study of human T cells and chemical hapten exposure. Via MiXCR, TCRdb re-called the RACE reads, giving one row per CDR3 protein. The data hold about 53,000 distinct CDR3 sequences, with 9.9% observed a single time. The time point is: pre-sensitization, week 0. Treatment specified: therapeutic diphenylcyclopropenone sensitization with weekly scalp DPC. The sequences come from whole blood, collected in connection with sensitization to the hapten diphenylcyclopropenone (DPC). Receptor source: a man aged 35-49 years with alopecia areata. Some clones in this sample may be carry-over from other donors' samples.

This clonotype was seen ten or more times. The J gene is TRBJ2-2, the V gene TRBV28, with 7 bases matching TRBD2. CDR1 is MDHEN and CDR2 is SYDVKM in the germline V gene. This CDR3 region has 14 residues. V gave up 6 bases and J gave up 1 base; unmatched junction bases: 2. CDR3 protein: CASRTSQNTGELFF. The CDR3 nucleotides are TGTGCCAGCAGGACTAGCCAGAACACCGGGGAGCTGTTTTTT.

J is TRBJ2-7 and V is TRBV7-2, with TRBD2 matching over 9 bases. The junction had 4 bases not matched to a gene; V was cut back by 2 bases and J by 5 bases. The CDR3 has 14 amino acids. CDR1 SGHTA and CDR2 FQGNSA come from the germline V gene. The CDR3 nucleotides read TGTGCCAGCAGCTTACTAGCGGGAAGCCACGAGCAGTACTTC. Its translation: CASSLLAGSHEQYF. Using reference TRBV7-2 and TRBJ2-7 for the parts outside the CDR3, the full variable domain is GAGVSQSPSNKVTEKGKDVELRCDPISGHTALYWYRQSLGQGLEFLIYFQGNSAPDKSGLPSDRFSAERTGGSVSTLTIQRTQQEDSAVYLCASSLLAGSHEQYFGPGTRLTVT.

This clonotype showed up just a few times. This sequence joins TRBV20-1 and TRBJ1-1, with 7 bases fitting TRBD1. The germline CDR1 and CDR2 sequences are DFQATT and SNEGSKA (reference sequence). Trimming took 5 bases from V and 9 from J; bases not matched to a gene: 9. The CDR3 runs to 12 residues. CDR3 DNA sequence: TGCAGTGCTCGTCGGACAGGATTTCAAGCTTTCTTT. It is translated as CSARRTGFQAFF.

This clonotype was counted many times. V usage is TRBV27 and J usage is TRBJ1-5; 11 nucleotides line up with TRBD1. This CDR3 contains 15 residues. V gave up 4 bases and J gave up 5 bases; unmatched junction bases: 4. Germline V gene sequence: CDR1 MNHEY, CDR2 SMNVEV (reference sequence). The CDR3 loop is CASSSGTGGYQPQHF. The CDR3 region has the DNA TGTGCCAGCAGTTCTGGGACAGGGGGTTATCAGCCCCAGCATTTT.

This clonotype was recorded many times. The chain combines TRBV20-1 with TRBJ2-7; TRBD2 agrees at 7 bases. J was trimmed by 4 bases and V by 1 base; bases with no gene match: 10. Germline values: CDR1 DFQATT, CDR2 SNEGSKA (reference sequence). CDR3 length: 15 amino acids. CDR3 sequence: CSARASAGEQYEQYF. The CDR3 DNA sequence: TGCAGTGCTAGAGCATCGGCGGGAGAACAATACGAGCAGTACTTC.

This clonotype is medium-sized (0.01 to 0.1%). This chain connects TRBV4-2 to TRBJ2-7, with 7 nucleotides matching TRBD2. The V and J ends lost 0 bases and 0 bases, in that order; junction bases with no gene match: 5. The CDR3 sequence is 16 residues long. Germline V lookup: CDR1 LGHNA, CDR2 YNFKEQ. The CDR3 coding sequence is TGTGCCAGCAGCCAAGATTTCTCTAGCGGCTCCTACGAGCAGTACTTC. Residues: CASSQDFSSGSYEQYF.

V gene TRBV27 combines with J gene TRBJ2-3; D not certain. V lost 4 bases to trimming and J lost 4 bases, with 12 bases between them. Germline lookup yields CDR1 MNHEY and CDR2 SMNVEV (reference sequence). The CDR3 is made up of 14 amino acids. CDR3 loop: CASSSFPQSDTQYF. The CDR3 DNA sequence: TGTGCCAGCAGTTCCTTTCCTCAGTCAGATACGCAGTATTTT.

A few counts support this clonotype. The chain has TRBV3-1 and TRBJ1-2, with no clear D. This CDR3 region has 15 residues. Germline CDR1 and CDR2: LGHDT and YNNKEL (reference sequence). V lost 1 base to trimming and J lost 3 bases, with 12 bases between them. In DNA, the CDR3 is TGTGCCAGCAGCCAAGTAAGGGCCTTCGACTATGGCTACACCTTC. Its protein product is CASSQVRAFDYGYTF.

The sample holds a few counts of this clonotype. This chain joins TRBV20-1 and TRBJ2-2; possible D gene TRBD1, 6 bases. There are 20 residues in the CDR3. Germline CDR1 is DFQATT and CDR2 is SNEGSKA (reference sequence). Between the trimmed V and J ends, which lost 1 base and 0 bases, there was a span of 24 bases. The CDR3 nucleotides are TGCAGTGCTAGAGCGCACAGGGTTGGGTCAGTAACCTCGAACACCGGGGAGCTGTTTTTT. It codes for CSARAHRVGSVTSNTGELFF.

CDR3 in amino acids: CSVPSGTTDTQYF. The CDR3 bases are TGCAGCGTTCCTAGCGGGACAACAGATACGCAGTATTTT. V gene TRBV29-1 combines with J gene TRBJ2-3; 9 bases are a match to TRBD2. Germline lookup yields CDR1 SQVTM and CDR2 ANQGSEA. The ends lost 5 bases at V and 3 bases at J; junction bases unmatched: 3. CDR3 length: 13 residues.

The V gene is TRBV10-2, the J gene TRBJ1-1, with a possible D match to TRBD1 (5 bases). The CDR3 runs to 13 residues. Germline V gene lookup returns CDR1 WSHSY and CDR2 SAAADI. With 7 bases removed from V and 7 bases from J, the gap between germline ends came to 16 bases. The CDR3 DNA sequence: TGCGCCAGCACCAACGCAGGGCCCAATGAAGCTTTCTTT. As protein: CASTNAGPNEAFF.

The V call is TRBV6-5, the J call TRBJ1-2, with 9 bases that match TRBD1. The CDR3 has 14 amino acids. V dropped 6 bases and J dropped 5; count of bases not matched to a gene: 7. CDR1 MNHEY and CDR2 SVGAGI come from the germline V gene. The chain's CDR3 is CASREQGARYGYTF. CDR3 nucleotide sequence: TGTGCCAGCAGGGAACAGGGGGCGCGATATGGCTACACCTTC.

This chain uses TRBV24-1 with TRBJ2-2; D perhaps matches TRBD1 (6 bases). Trimming removed 1 base from V and 3 bases from J, with 11 bases in between. The CDR3 loop spans 16 amino acids. The germline gives CDR1 KGHDR, CDR2 SFDVKD. Here the CDR3 reads CATSDFSRGDTGELFF. The CDR3 bases are TGTGCCACCAGTGATTTCAGCAGGGGAGACACCGGGGAGCTGTTTTTT.

J is TRBJ2-4 and V is TRBV6-1; D uncertain. The germline CDR1 and CDR2 sequences are MNHNS and SASEGT. This CDR3 comprises 11 residues. V lost 1 base and J lost 6, with 1 base in between. CDR3 amino acids: CASSEVNIQYF. The CDR3 DNA sequence: TGTGCCAGCAGTGAAGTAAACATTCAGTACTTC.

The rearrangement joins TRBV12-3 or TRBV12-4 to TRBJ2-3; tentatively, D is TRBD2 (5 bases). The CDR3 contains 12 residues. Between the trimmed V and J ends, which lost 5 bases and 7 bases, there was a span of 10 bases. The CDR3 DNA reads as TGTGCCAGCAGTCACGGGGTGAATACGCAGTATTTT. It codes for CASSHGVNTQYF.

The chain combines TRBV27 with TRBJ2-7; 7 bases match TRBD2. The CDR3 covers 16 residues. With V trimmed by 6 bases and J by 0 bases, 11 bases remained unmatched. Per germline, CDR1 MNHEY and CDR2 SMNVEV (reference sequence). Here the CDR3 DNA reads TGTGCCAGCAGCGCCCGTGGGAGCGGGGTCTCCTACGAGCAGTACTTC. This codes for CASSARGSGVSYEQYF.

This clonotype has more than one count but fewer than ten. The chain is built from TRBV7-9 and TRBJ1-1, with TRBD1 as a possible D gene (6 bases). The CDR3 has 15 amino acids. Germline CDR1 SEHNR, CDR2 FQNEAQ (reference sequence). Trimming removed 3 bases at V and 4 bases at J, with 15 bases between. Here the CDR3 reads CASSFHPGVSTEAFF. The CDR3 DNA reads TGTGCCAGCAGCTTTCATCCAGGGGTCAGCACTGAAGCTTTCTTT.